What follows describes a single T cell receptor beta chain. Germline values: CDR1 MDHEN, CDR2 SYDVKM. After removal of 6 bases from V and 15 bases from J, the junction contained 15 bases not matched to a gene. CDR3 length: 16 amino acids. Generated by immunoSEQ multiplex PCR, the TCRdb table keeps only in-frame clones and is missing some. The table records more than 80,000 clones, about 90% of them present only once. These data belong to a study of T cell changes during pregnancy in multiple sclerosis. The receptor comes from a female donor with multiple sclerosis, enrolled in a pregnancy study. This material consisted of peripheral blood, taken before pregnancy. The rearrangement links TRBV28 to TRBJ2-1; 15 bases match TRBD2. CDR3 in amino acids: CASSRSGGLAGGPPFF. The CDR3 bases are TGTGCCAGCAGCCGAAGCGGCGGACTAGCGGGAGGGCCACCGTTCTTC.